The T cell receptor beta chain under discussion was sequenced for a study of CD8+ T cells in alopecia areata. Study-wide points: Clonality exceeded that of normal scalp in lesional scalp, most notably in alopecia totalis/universalis.

RNA was extracted and reverse transcribed into cDNA as the sequencing template. Sequenced by immunoSEQ multiplex PCR; TCRdb stores in-frame clones only, minus some. This table has over 150,000 clones, around three fifths appearing once. PBMCs were stained for CD3, CD4 and CD8, and CD4+ and CD8+ T cells were sorted. Germline V gene sequence: CDR1 KGHSH, CDR2 LQKENI. This CDR3 contains 15 residues. The V and J ends lost 3 bases and 2 bases, in that order; junction bases with no gene match: 2. This clone was picked up a small number of times. The antigen is undetermined. The clonotype comes from a human donor in good health. The sample taken for sequencing was CD8+ T cells sorted from blood. The rearrangement joins TRBV18 to TRBJ2-7, with TRBD1 identical over 12 bases. CDR3 DNA: TGTGCCAGCTCACCGGGACAGGGGGCCGCCTACGAGCAGTACTTC. Translation: CASSPGQGAAYEQYF.